The 30 T cell receptor beta chains reported below all come from one sample, sequenced in a study of chemoradiotherapy in HPV16-positive cancers. Assay: immunoSEQ multiplex PCR; the TCRdb copy retains only in-frame clones and omits some. The sample shows around 62,000 clones, about nine tenths of them seen only once. Sample: blood, taken from a patient who underwent chemoradiotherapy. The receptors shown here come from a human donor with HPV-associated anogenital cancer.

This clone was detected only once. V is TRBV14 and J is TRBJ2-2; D gene unclear. CDR3 length: 14 residues. V was cut by 6 bases and J by 6 bases, with 14 bases left in between. Germline lookup yields CDR1 SGHDN and CDR2 FVKESK. This chain's CDR3 is CASRSLPGAGELFF. CDR3 nucleotides: TGTGCCAGCAGGTCCCTTCCGGGCGCCGGGGAGCTGTTTTTT.

The J gene is TRBJ2-5, the V gene TRBV19; 9 bases are shared with TRBD2. The CDR3 is 15 residues long. J gave up 5 bases and V 4 bases, and 8 bases lay outside the gene matches. The germline V gene encodes CDR1 LNHDA and CDR2 SQIVND (reference sequence). This CDR3 reads CASSSGGAWWETQYF. CDR3 coding DNA: TGTGCCAGTAGTAGCGGGGGGGCCTGGTGGGAGACCCAGTACTTC.

This chain uses TRBV21-1 with TRBJ1-2. TRBV21-1 is a known pseudogene. The CDR3 is 19 amino acids. CDR3: CASSPREGAELKRNYGYTF. CDR3 bases: TGTGCCAGCAGCCCTCGGGAGGGGGCCGAGCTAAAGCGCAACTATGGCTACACCTTC.

The V and J genes are TRBV5-5 and TRBJ2-1; D unclear. The V end was cut by 3 bases, the J end by 4 bases, with 5 bases between. This CDR3 comprises 12 residues. CDR1 is SGHKS and CDR2 is YYEKEE in the germline V gene (reference sequence). The CDR3 bases are TGTGCCAGCAGCTCACAGTACAATGAGCAGTTCTTC. Translation: CASSSQYNEQFF.

The chain joins TRBV10-3 to TRBJ2-1; no reliable D call. The CDR3 contains 11 residues. The V end was cut by 11 bases, the J end by 8 bases, with 13 bases between. Germline V gene sequence: CDR1 ENHRY, CDR2 SYGVKD. CDR3 coding DNA: TGTGCCTCTTCGGGCGGAGATGAGCAGTTCTTC. It encodes CASSGGDEQFF.

CDR3 sequence: CASSPTGGGLGGEQYF. The CDR3 bases are TGTGCCAGCTCACCCACGGGAGGGGGGCTTGGGGGCGAGCAGTACTTC. This chain uses TRBV18 with TRBJ2-7; TRBD2 agrees at 8 bases. CDR3 length equals 16 residues. V was clipped by 3 bases and J by 6 bases; unmatched bases: 13. Germline lookup yields CDR1 KGHSH and CDR2 LQKENI.

The chain uses TRBV5-8 and TRBJ2-1; TRBD1 is a possible D gene (6 bases). The CDR3 length is 15 residues. Looked up from germline, CDR1 is SGHTS and CDR2 is YDEGEE. Trimming pared 7 bases from V and 4 bases from J, leaving 18 bases between. CDR3 sequence: CASQASDSRYNEQFF. The CDR3 DNA sequence: TGTGCCAGCCAAGCTTCGGACAGCCGGTACAATGAGCAGTTCTTC. Looking up the rest from reference TRBV5-8 and TRBJ2-1 gives the full variable domain: EAGVTQSPTHLIKTRGQQATLRCSPISGHTSVYWYQQALGLGLQFLLWYDEGEERNRGNFPPRFSGRQFPNYSSELNVNALELEDSALYLCASQASDSRYNEQFFGPGTRLTVL.

The CDR3 bases are TGCGCCAGCAGCCCCCGCCCCCCTCATGGCTACACCTTC. Translated: CASSPRPPHGYTF. This sequence joins TRBV4-1 and TRBJ1-2; D gene uncertain. The ends were cut back, 4 bases at V and 6 bases at J, with 12 bases in the middle. The CDR3 sequence is 13 residues long. From germline, CDR1 is MGHRA and CDR2 YSYEKL.

The chain carries TRBV7-2 and TRBJ1-2, with TRBD1 identical over 8 bases. The CDR3 is made up of 14 amino acids. Germline CDR1 is SGHTA and CDR2 is FQGNSA. V was clipped by 3 bases and J by 3 bases; unmatched bases: 3. The CDR3 region has the DNA TGTGCCAGCAGCTTCGGACAGGGTGACTATGGCTACACCTTC. Protein product: CASSFGQGDYGYTF.

V is TRBV27 and J is TRBJ1-6; possibly TRBD1 for D (6 bases). Germline CDR1 reads MNHEY; CDR2 reads SMNVEV (reference sequence). The CDR3 consists of 14 residues. Between the trimmed V and J ends, which lost 6 bases and 10 bases, there was a span of 16 bases. In DNA form, the CDR3 reads TGTGCCAGCAGGCAGGGGACGGTAGGATCACCCCTCCACTTT. It codes for CASRQGTVGSPLHF.

The V call is TRBV7-2, the J call TRBJ2-1; TRBD2 aligns across 8 bases. The CDR3 sequence is 16 residues long. The V gene end was trimmed by 5 bases and the J gene end by 4 bases; junction bases not matched to a gene: 10. Germline CDR1 SGHTA, CDR2 FQGNSA. CDR3 amino acids: CASSRNSGNSYNEQFF. The CDR3 DNA is TGTGCCAGCAGCAGGAATAGCGGGAATTCGTACAATGAGCAGTTCTTC.

The chain is built from TRBV4-1 and TRBJ1-2; D is unresolved. This CDR3 is built from 14 residues. Per the germline V gene, CDR1 is MGHRA and CDR2 is YSYEKL. Trimming removed 2 bases at V and 8 bases at J, with 15 bases between. Here the CDR3 reads CASSQPEEGWGYTF. As DNA, the CDR3 is TGCGCCAGCAGCCAACCCGAGGAGGGATGGGGCTACACCTTC.

The chain couples TRBV30 to TRBJ1-5, with D uncertain. The ends were cut back, 1 base at V and 4 bases at J, with 11 bases in the middle. This CDR3 has 14 amino acids. CDR1 and CDR2 (germline): GTSNPN, SVGIG (reference sequence). The CDR3 protein is CAWSEVDGNQPQHF. The CDR3 DNA follows: TGTGCCTGGAGTGAGGTAGATGGAAATCAGCCCCAGCATTTT.

The chain combines TRBV6-1 with TRBJ2-7; D might be TRBD1 (5 bases). Germline V CDR1 and CDR2: MNHNS, SASEGT. This CDR3 has 15 amino acids. Trimming stripped 4 bases from V and 3 bases from J, with 16 bases between. Here the CDR3 reads CASSVRAGSYYEQYF. The CDR3 DNA follows: TGTGCCAGCAGTGTTAGGGCAGGGTCCTACTACGAGCAGTACTTC.

The sample holds one count of this clone. The V call is TRBV4-1, the J call TRBJ2-3; 7 bases are a match to TRBD2. J was trimmed by 0 bases and V by 3 bases; bases with no gene match: 6. This CDR3 is built from 16 residues. CDR1 is MGHRA, CDR2 YSYEKL, per germline. CDR3 DNA: TGCGCCAGCAGCCATAAAGCGGGGTCGAGCACAGATACGCAGTATTTT. It encodes CASSHKAGSSTDTQYF.

The rearrangement links TRBV4-2 to TRBJ2-4; possibly TRBD1 or TRBD2 for D (5 bases each). Germline CDR1 and CDR2: LGHNA and YNFKEQ. The CDR3 is 17 residues long. The V end lost 0 bases, the J end lost 0 bases, and 12 bases lay between the germline ends. CDR3 sequence: CASSQEVGDLAKNIQYF. CDR3 coding DNA: TGTGCCAGCAGCCAAGAAGTCGGGGACCTAGCCAAAAACATTCAGTACTTC.

The chain is built from TRBV5-1 and TRBJ2-3; TRBD2 agrees at 9 bases. Germline CDR1 reads SGHRS; CDR2 reads YFSETQ. Unmatched junction bases numbered 5, after V lost 2 bases and J lost 4 bases. The CDR3 runs to 15 residues. CDR3 DNA sequence: TGCGCCAGCAGCTTAGTAGCGGGGGCAGCAGATACGCAGTATTTT. Encoded protein: CASSLVAGAADTQYF.

The CDR3 region is CASSLIRRAYEQYF. CDR3 nucleotides: TGTGCCAGCAGTTTGATAAGGAGAGCCTACGAGCAGTACTTC. The J gene is TRBJ2-7, the V gene TRBV28, with D uncertain. CDR1 and CDR2 from the germline V gene are MDHEN and SYDVKM. Trimming shortened V by 3 bases and J by 2 bases, and 11 bases separated the two germline ends. CDR3 length: 14 amino acids.

The chain is built from TRBV5-4 and TRBJ1-3; 7 bases map to TRBD1. J was trimmed by 3 bases and V by 6 bases; bases with no gene match: 12. This CDR3 contains 16 residues. Germline lookup yields CDR1 SGHNT and CDR2 YYREEE (reference sequence). This chain's CDR3 is CASTVDREGFGNTIYF. Here the CDR3 DNA reads TGTGCCAGCACCGTAGACAGGGAAGGCTTTGGAAACACCATATATTTT.

The gene calls are TRBV29-1 and TRBJ2-2; 8 nucleotides align to TRBD1. V shed 7 bases and J 1 base; nucleotides not matched to a gene: 8. CDR1 is SQVTM, CDR2 ANQGSEA, per germline. This CDR3 has 15 amino acids. The CDR3 sequence is CSAQRGTGNTGELFF. The DNA for the CDR3 is TGCAGCGCCCAAAGGGGGACAGGGAACACCGGGGAGCTGTTTTTT.

The rearrangement links TRBV28 to TRBJ2-3; D remains unclear. Per the germline V gene, CDR1 is MDHEN and CDR2 is SYDVKM. The germline V and J ends were trimmed by 3 bases and 2 bases, with 9 bases remaining between them. CDR3 length: 14 residues. This CDR3 reads CASSLSFSTDTQYF. In nucleotides, the CDR3 is TGTGCCAGCAGTTTGTCCTTCTCCACAGATACGCAGTATTTT. The whole variable domain, filled in from reference TRBV28 and TRBJ2-3, reads DVKVTQSSRYLVKRTGEKVFLECVQDMDHENMFWYRQDPGLGLRLIYFSYDVKMKEKGDIPEGYSVSREKKERFSLILESASTNQTSMYLCASSLSFSTDTQYFGPGTRLTVL.

This clone was detected once. J is TRBJ2-4 and V is TRBV5-6, with 7 positions matching TRBD1. Germline CDR1 and CDR2: SGHDT and YYEEEE. The CDR3 has 14 amino acids. Trimming removed 2 bases from V and 2 bases from J; junction bases left unmatched: 1. Here the CDR3 reads CASSLQGTKNIQYF. The CDR3 region has the DNA TGTGCCAGCAGCTTACAGGGGACCAAAAACATTCAGTACTTC.

This chain uses TRBV30 with TRBJ2-1; no definite D call. V shed 3 bases and J shed 10 bases, with 10 bases lying between them. Germline V gene lookup returns CDR1 GTSNPN and CDR2 SVGIG (reference sequence). The CDR3 has 11 residues. The CDR3 reads CAWSVVGEQFF. Written as DNA, the CDR3 is TGTGCCTGGAGCGTCGTAGGGGAGCAGTTCTTC. The complete variable domain, with remaining parts taken from reference TRBV30 and TRBJ2-1, reads SQTIHQWPATLVQPVGSPLSLECTVEGTSNPNLYWYRQAAGRGLQLLFYSVGIGQISSEVPQNLSASRPQDRQFILSSKKLLLSDSGFYLCAWSVVGEQFFGPGTRLTVL.

The chain has TRBV10-2 and TRBJ1-2, with no clear D. The CDR3 spans 13 residues. Trimming pared 3 bases from V and 6 bases from J, leaving 11 bases between. Germline loops: CDR1 WSHSY, CDR2 SAAADI. CDR3 DNA sequence: TGCGCCAGCAGTGAACCACGCGGTCATGGCTACACCTTC. Protein product: CASSEPRGHGYTF.

The chain joins TRBV2 to TRBJ2-5; D ambiguous. With 4 bases removed from V and 1 base from J, the gap between germline ends came to 10 bases. Germline CDR1 is SNHLY and CDR2 is FYNNEI. The CDR3 is 14 residues long. The CDR3 reads CASSVWPIQETQYF. The CDR3 DNA reads TGTGCCAGCAGTGTTTGGCCGATCCAAGAGACCCAGTACTTC.

This clone was picked up one time. The gene calls are TRBV30 and TRBJ2-7; D might be TRBD2 (5 bases). Trimming cost V 4 bases and J 5 bases, with 12 bases left between them. The CDR3 length is 12 residues. Per the germline V gene, CDR1 is GTSNPN and CDR2 is SVGIG (reference sequence). CDR3 sequence reads: CAWTYFGDEQYF. The CDR3, as DNA: TGTGCCTGGACTTATTTCGGGGACGAGCAGTACTTC.

The chain has TRBV5-4 and TRBJ1-5; D is possibly TRBD1 (6 bases). The CDR3 is 14 amino acids. Per germline, CDR1 SGHNT and CDR2 YYREEE (reference sequence). Trimming stripped 0 bases from V and 9 bases from J, with 13 bases between. The CDR3 reads CASSLGGGRSPQHF. The CDR3 bases are TGTGCCAGCAGCTTGGGAGGGGGAAGGTCGCCCCAGCATTTT.

The rearrangement joins TRBV2 to TRBJ1-4; D is undetermined. V was cut by 3 bases and J by 5 bases, with 13 bases left in between. Germline V gives CDR1 SNHLY, CDR2 FYNNEI. The CDR3 totals 15 residues. The CDR3 coding sequence is TGTGCCAGCAGTGAGTTCCGGACGCCAAATGAAAAACTGTTTTTT. It specifies CASSEFRTPNEKLFF.

The chain has TRBV27 and TRBJ2-7, with D maybe TRBD2 (6 bases). From germline, CDR1 is MNHEY and CDR2 SMNVEV (reference sequence). The V and J ends lost 0 bases and 0 bases respectively, with 9 bases between them. CDR3 length equals 15 residues. DNA of the CDR3: TGTGCCAGCAGTTTATCGACTAGTTACTCCTACGAGCAGTACTTC. Protein sequence: CASSLSTSYSYEQYF.

The V call is TRBV10-1, the J call TRBJ2-7; D assignment may be TRBD1 or TRBD2 (5 bases each). Looked up from germline, CDR1 is WNHNN and CDR2 is SYGVQD (reference sequence). Trimming removed 4 bases at V and 4 bases at J, with 14 bases between. The CDR3 covers 14 residues. The CDR3 region is CASSGGPGPYEQYF. The DNA for the CDR3 is TGCGCCAGCAGTGGGGGTCCGGGACCTTACGAGCAGTACTTC.